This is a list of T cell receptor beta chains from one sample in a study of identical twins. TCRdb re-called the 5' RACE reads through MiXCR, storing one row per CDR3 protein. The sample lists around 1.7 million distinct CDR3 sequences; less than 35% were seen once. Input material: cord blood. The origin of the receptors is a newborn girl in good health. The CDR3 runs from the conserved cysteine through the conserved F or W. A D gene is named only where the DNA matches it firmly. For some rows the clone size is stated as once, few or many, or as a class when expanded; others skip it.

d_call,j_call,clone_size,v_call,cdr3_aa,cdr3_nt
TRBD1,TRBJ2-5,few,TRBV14,CASRLGGQGSQETQYF,TGTGCCAGCAGGTTGGGAGGACAGGGGTCCCAAGAGACCCAGTACTTC
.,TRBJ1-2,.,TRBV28,CASSWAGLGYTF,TGTGCCAGCAGTTGGGCAGGGTTAGGCTACACCTTC
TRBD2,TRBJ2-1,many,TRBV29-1,CSVEEAGVNEQFF,TGCAGCGTTGAAGAGGCGGGAGTCAATGAGCAGTTCTTC
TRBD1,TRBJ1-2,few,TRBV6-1,CASSRRPGTGGEGYGYTF,TGTGCCAGCAGTAGACGTCCCGGGACAGGGGGCGAAGGCTATGGCTACACCTTC
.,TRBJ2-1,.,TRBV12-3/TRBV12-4,CASSPRQASYNEQFF,TGTGCCAGCAGTCCGAGACAGGCGTCCTACAATGAGCAGTTCTTC
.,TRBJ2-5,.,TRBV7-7,CASSRIKEEETQYF,TGTGCTAGCAGCCGGATTAAGGAGGAAGAGACCCAGTACTTC
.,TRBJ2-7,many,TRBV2,CASSETNYEQYF,TGTGCCAGCAGTGAGACAAACTACGAGCAGTACTTC
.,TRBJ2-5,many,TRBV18,CASSPLTQETQYF,TGTGCCAGCTCACCGCTGACCCAAGAGACCCAGTACTTC
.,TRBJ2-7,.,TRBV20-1,CSARLGLGEQYF,TGCAGTGCTAGATTGGGCCTGGGGGAGCAGTACTTC
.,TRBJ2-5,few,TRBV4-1,CASSLHPIRETQYF,TGCGCCAGCAGCCTCCATCCCATTCGAGAGACCCAGTACTTC
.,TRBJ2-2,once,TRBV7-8,CAGSLVWTIGPGELFF,TGTGCCGGCAGCTTAGTATGGACGATAGGCCCCGGGGAGCTGTTTTTT
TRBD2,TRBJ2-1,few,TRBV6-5,CASSYWREAYNEQFF,TGTGCCAGCAGTTACTGGCGGGAGGCCTACAATGAGCAGTTCTTC
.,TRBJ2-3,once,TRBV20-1,CSAQPRGRLADTQYF,TGCAGTGCTCAGCCTCGGGGCCGGTTAGCAGATACGCAGTATTTT
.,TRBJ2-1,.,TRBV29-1,CSVEDTSGPSYNEQFF,TGCAGCGTTGAAGATACGTCGGGACCTTCCTACAATGAGCAGTTCTTC
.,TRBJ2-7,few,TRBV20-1,CSARTRGKRYEQYF,TGCAGTGCTAGAACTCGGGGGAAAAGGTACGAGCAGTACTTC
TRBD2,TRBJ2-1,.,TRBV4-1,CASSRSPLAGGQSSYNEQFF,TGCGCCAGCAGCCGTTCCCCTCTAGCGGGAGGGCAAAGCTCCTACAATGAGCAGTTCTTC
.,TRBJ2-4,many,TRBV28,CASSFAGALGSKNIQYF,TGTGCCAGCAGTTTCGCCGGGGCACTCGGCAGCAAAAACATTCAGTACTTC
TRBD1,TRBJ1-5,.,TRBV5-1,CASSPGDRGPNQPQHF,TGCGCCAGCAGCCCCGGAGACAGGGGGCCCAATCAGCCCCAGCATTTT
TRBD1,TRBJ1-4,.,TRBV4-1,CASSHPTGREKLFF,TGCGCCAGCAGCCACCCGACAGGGAGGGAAAAACTGTTTTTT
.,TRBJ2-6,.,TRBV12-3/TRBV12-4,CACSLGRLSGANVLTF,TGTGCCTGCAGTTTGGGACGGCTCTCTGGGGCCAACGTCCTGACTTTC
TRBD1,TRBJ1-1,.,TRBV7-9,CASSHPQQGESTEAFF,TGTGCCAGCAGCCACCCCCAACAGGGGGAGTCCACTGAAGCTTTCTTT
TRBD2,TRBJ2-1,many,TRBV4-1,CASRPSPRGAGNEQFF,TGCGCCAGCAGACCATCACCTAGGGGAGCGGGAAATGAGCAGTTCTTC
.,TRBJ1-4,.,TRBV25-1,CASSEGAVGGEKLFF,TGTGCCAGCAGCGAAGGGGCAGTCGGCGGTGAAAAACTGTTTTTT
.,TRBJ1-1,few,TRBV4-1,CASSRPHPQGNTEAFF,TGCGCCAGCAGCCGCCCACATCCACAGGGGAACACTGAAGCTTTCTTT
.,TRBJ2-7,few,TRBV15,CATSRGDTYEQYF,TGTGCCACCAGCAGAGGGGACACCTACGAGCAGTACTTC
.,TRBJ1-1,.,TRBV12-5,CASGGPTEAFF,TGTGCTAGTGGGGGACCCACTGAAGCTTTCTTT
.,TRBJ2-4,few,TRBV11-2,CASSATSGAKNIQYF,TGTGCCAGCAGCGCAACGAGCGGAGCCAAAAACATTCAGTACTTC
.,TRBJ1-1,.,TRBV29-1,CSVAQGSNTEAFF,TGCAGCGTTGCCCAGGGGTCGAACACTGAAGCTTTCTTT
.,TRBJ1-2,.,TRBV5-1,CASSLEALDYGYTF,TGCGCCAGCAGCTTGGAGGCGCTTGACTATGGCTACACCTTC
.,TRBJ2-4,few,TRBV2,CASSNTPLAKNIQYF,TGTGCCAGCAGTAATACCCCATTAGCCAAAAACATTCAGTACTTC
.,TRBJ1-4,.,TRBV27,CASRDLFVEGRGKLFF,TGTGCCAGCAGAGACCTCTTTGTTGAGGGGCGAGGAAAACTGTTTTTT
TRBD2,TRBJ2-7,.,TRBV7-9,CASSLVTSGGRYEQYF,TGTGCCAGCAGCTTAGTAACTAGCGGGGGTAGGTACGAGCAGTACTTC
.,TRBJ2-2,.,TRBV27,CASSLRRASGELFF,TGTGCCAGCAGTTTACGCAGGGCAAGCGGGGAGCTGTTTTTT
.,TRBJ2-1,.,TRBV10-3,CAISDSKGGLYINEQFF,TGTGCCATCAGTGATTCGAAGGGGGGACTTTACATTAATGAGCAGTTCTTC
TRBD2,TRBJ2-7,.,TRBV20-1,CSASAGTSVSYEQYF,TGCAGTGCTAGCGCCGGGACTAGCGTCTCCTACGAGCAGTACTTC
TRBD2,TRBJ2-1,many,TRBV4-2,CASSRTSGGAVEQFF,TGTGCCAGCAGCAGAACTAGCGGGGGGGCCGTTGAGCAGTTCTTC
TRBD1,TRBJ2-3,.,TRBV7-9,CASSLRDSYTQYF,TGTGCCAGCAGCTTACGGGACAGTTATACGCAGTATTTT
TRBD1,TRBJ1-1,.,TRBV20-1,CSAPRGTGNTEAFF,TGCAGTGCCCCAAGAGGGACAGGGAACACTGAAGCTTTCTTT
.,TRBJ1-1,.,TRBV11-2,CASSLLRDNTEAFF,TGTGCCAGCAGCTTATTACGGGACAACACTGAAGCTTTCTTT
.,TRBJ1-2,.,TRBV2,CASSASGVARYTF,TGTGCCAGCAGTGCGTCCGGGGTTGCTCGCTACACCTTC
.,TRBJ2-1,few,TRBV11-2,CASSLGLAHEQFF,TGTGCCAGCAGCTTAGGTCTAGCCCATGAGCAGTTCTTC
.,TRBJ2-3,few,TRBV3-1,CASSQDLFGLAQDTQYF,TGTGCCAGCAGCCAAGATCTATTCGGGCTAGCGCAAGATACGCAGTATTTT
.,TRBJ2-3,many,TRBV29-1,CSVSSGSTDTQYF,TGCAGCGTGTCCAGCGGGAGCACAGATACGCAGTATTTT
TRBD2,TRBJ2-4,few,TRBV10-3,CAISETSGSAKNIQYF,TGTGCCATCAGCGAGACTAGCGGGAGTGCCAAAAACATTCAGTACTTC
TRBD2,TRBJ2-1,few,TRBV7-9,CASSLELAGQFF,TGTGCCAGCAGCTTAGAACTAGCGGGGCAGTTCTTC
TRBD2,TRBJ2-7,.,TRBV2,CASSGNSGRAYEQYF,TGTGCCAGCAGTGGTAATAGCGGGAGGGCCTACGAGCAGTACTTC
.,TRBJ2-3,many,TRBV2,CASSEEGLSTDTQYF,TGTGCCAGCAGTGAAGAAGGTCTTAGCACAGATACGCAGTATTTT
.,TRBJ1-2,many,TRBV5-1,CASSLAAPNYGYTF,TGCGCCAGCAGCTTGGCGGCTCCGAACTATGGCTACACCTTC
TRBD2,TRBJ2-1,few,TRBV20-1,CSARATSGSSDEQFF,TGCAGTGCTAGAGCAACCAGCGGGAGTAGCGATGAGCAGTTCTTC
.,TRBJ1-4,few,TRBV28,CASSDSTYSEKLFF,TGTGCCAGCAGTGATTCCACTTATAGTGAAAAACTGTTTTTT
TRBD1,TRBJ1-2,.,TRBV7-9,CASSLEDRADTF,TGTGCCAGCAGCTTAGAGGACAGGGCAGACACCTTC
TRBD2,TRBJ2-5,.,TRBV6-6,CASSSLGTSGAETQYF,TGTGCCAGCAGTTCCCTCGGGACTAGCGGAGCAGAGACCCAGTACTTC
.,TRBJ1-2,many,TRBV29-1,CSVVGQATPRNYGYTF,TGCAGCGTTGTCGGGCAGGCCACTCCAAGGAACTATGGCTACACCTTC
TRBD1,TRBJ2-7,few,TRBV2,CASRPGTGYEQYF,TGTGCCAGCAGACCGGGGACAGGATACGAGCAGTACTTC
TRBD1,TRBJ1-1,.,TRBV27,CASSRQGAPLGMNTEAFF,TGTGCCAGCAGCAGACAGGGGGCGCCTCTGGGGATGAACACTGAAGCTTTCTTT